This TCR beta chain was recorded in a study of response to subunit inactivated influenza vaccine. After removal of 6 bases from V and 4 bases from J, the junction contained 4 bases not matched to a gene. Germline V lookup: CDR1 SNHLY, CDR2 FYNNEI. This CDR3 region has 14 residues. Points from the study as a whole: It was the authors' suggestion that each seasonal influenza vaccination recruits few new T cells.

This clonotype was counted only a few times. Its antigen is not known. Using its own MiXCR run on the RT-PCR reads, TCRdb lists one record per CDR3 protein. The data show roughly 500,000 distinct CDR3 sequences, with 25% seen just once and approximately 1.9% held by the top ten. This sequence joins TRBV2 and TRBJ2-5, with 11 positions matching TRBD2. Source: CD4+ T cells sorted from PBMCs, taken around 5 days after vaccination. The sequence came from a man aged 45-65 years who received an inactivated influenza vaccine. CDR3 sequence: CASRGTSGRETQYF. CDR3 nucleotides: TGTGCCAGCAGGGGTACTAGCGGGAGAGAGACCCAGTACTTC.